This T cell receptor beta chain was captured in a study of T cell responses to AZD1222 COVID-19 vaccine. Using immunoSEQ multiplex PCR, the repertoire was profiled, and TCRdb retains in-frame clones only, with some absent. The data contain roughly 120,000 clones, 88% of them singletons. CDR3 length: 17 residues. Germline CDR1 MNHEY, CDR2 SMNVEV (reference sequence). Trimming cost V 4 bases and J 3 bases; bases outside gene matches: 9. As regards this clone: Its antigen is as yet unknown.

Study conclusions and caveats: With two AZD1222 doses given, Spike-specific TCR breadth and depth both rose. The donors showed a predominance of white British ancestry and of females, with possible underestimation of clonal diversity. Repertoires were collected only later (after the peak T cell response had occurred).

Second-dose intervals near 4 or 12 weeks were combined. The sequence came from an adult who received the AZD1222 COVID-19 vaccine. Sequences were derived from peripheral blood, sampled 28 days after the second AZD1222 dose. The V and J genes are TRBV27 and TRBJ1-5; TRBD1 matches at 10 bases. DNA of the CDR3: TGTGCCAGCAGTTCGTCGACAGGGGGCAGCGTCAATCAGCCCCAGCATTTT. Translation: CASSSSTGGSVNQPQHF.